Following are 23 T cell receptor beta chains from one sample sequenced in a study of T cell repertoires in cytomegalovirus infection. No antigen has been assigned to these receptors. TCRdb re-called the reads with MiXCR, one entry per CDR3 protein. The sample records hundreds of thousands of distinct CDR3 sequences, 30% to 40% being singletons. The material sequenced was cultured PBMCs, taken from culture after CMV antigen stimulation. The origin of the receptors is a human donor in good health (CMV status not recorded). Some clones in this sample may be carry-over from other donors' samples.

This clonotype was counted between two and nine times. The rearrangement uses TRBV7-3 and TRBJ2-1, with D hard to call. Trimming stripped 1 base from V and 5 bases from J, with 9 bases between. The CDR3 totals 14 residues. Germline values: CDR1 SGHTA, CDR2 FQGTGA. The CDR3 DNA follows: TGTGCCAGCAGCTTAATAAGGGCTGACAATGAGCAGTTCTTC. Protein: CASSLIRADNEQFF.

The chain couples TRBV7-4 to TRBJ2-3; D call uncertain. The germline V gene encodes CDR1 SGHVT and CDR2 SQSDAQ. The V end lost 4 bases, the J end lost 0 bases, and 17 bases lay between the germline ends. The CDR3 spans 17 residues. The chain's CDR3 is CASSSYLRFRSTDTQYF. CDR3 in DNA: TGTGCCAGCAGCTCCTACCTTAGGTTCCGAAGCACAGATACGCAGTATTTT. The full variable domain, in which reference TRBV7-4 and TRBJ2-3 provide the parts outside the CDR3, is GAGVSQSPRYKVAKRGRDVALRCDSISGHVTLYWYRQTLGQGSEVLTYSQSDAQRDKSGRPSGRFSAERPERSVSTLKIQRTEQGDSAVYLCASSSYLRFRSTDTQYFGPGTRLTVL.

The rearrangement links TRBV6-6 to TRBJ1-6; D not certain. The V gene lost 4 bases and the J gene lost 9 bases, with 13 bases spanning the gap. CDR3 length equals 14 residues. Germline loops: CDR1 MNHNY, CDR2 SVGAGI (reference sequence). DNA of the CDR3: TGTGCCAGCAGTTTGGAAATAGGCGGTTCACCCCTCCACTTT. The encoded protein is CASSLEIGGSPLHF.

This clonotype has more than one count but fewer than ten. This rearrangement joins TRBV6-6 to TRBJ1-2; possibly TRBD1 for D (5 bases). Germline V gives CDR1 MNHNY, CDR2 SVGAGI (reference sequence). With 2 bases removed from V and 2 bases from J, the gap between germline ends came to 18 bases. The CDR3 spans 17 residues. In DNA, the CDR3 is TGTGCCAGCAGTTACAAAAGGAGGGGAAAGGGGAACTATGGCTACACCTTC. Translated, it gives CASSYKRRGKGNYGYTF.

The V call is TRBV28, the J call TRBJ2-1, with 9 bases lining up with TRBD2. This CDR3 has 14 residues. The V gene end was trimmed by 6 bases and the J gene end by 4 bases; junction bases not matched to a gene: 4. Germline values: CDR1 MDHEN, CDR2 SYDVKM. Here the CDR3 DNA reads TGTGCCAGCAGGCGTAGCGGGAGTTACAATGAGCAGTTCTTC. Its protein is CASRRSGSYNEQFF. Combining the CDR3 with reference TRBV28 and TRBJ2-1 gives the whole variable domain DVKVTQSSRYLVKRTGEKVFLECVQDMDHENMFWYRQDPGLGLRLIYFSYDVKMKEKGDIPEGYSVSREKKERFSLILESASTNQTSMYLCASRRSGSYNEQFFGPGTRLTVL.

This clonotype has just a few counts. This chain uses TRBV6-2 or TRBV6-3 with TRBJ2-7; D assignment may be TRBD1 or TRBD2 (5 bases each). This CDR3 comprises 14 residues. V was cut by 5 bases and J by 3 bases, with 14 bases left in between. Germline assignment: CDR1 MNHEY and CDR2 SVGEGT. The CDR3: CASSASRGFYEQYV. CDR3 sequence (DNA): TGTGCCAGCAGTGCCAGCCGGGGCTTCTACGAGCAGTACGTC.

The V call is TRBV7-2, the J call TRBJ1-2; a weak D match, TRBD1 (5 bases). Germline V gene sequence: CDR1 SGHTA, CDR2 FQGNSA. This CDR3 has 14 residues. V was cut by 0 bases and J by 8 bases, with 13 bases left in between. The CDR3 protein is CASSLALGDSGYTF. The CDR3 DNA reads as TGTGCCAGCAGCTTAGCTTTGGGGGATTCCGGCTACACCTTC.

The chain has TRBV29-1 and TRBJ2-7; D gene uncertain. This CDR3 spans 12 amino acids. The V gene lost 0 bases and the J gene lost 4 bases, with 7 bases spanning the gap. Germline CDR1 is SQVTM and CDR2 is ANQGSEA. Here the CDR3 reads CSVEDHGYEQYF. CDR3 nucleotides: TGCAGCGTTGAAGATCACGGATACGAGCAGTACTTC.

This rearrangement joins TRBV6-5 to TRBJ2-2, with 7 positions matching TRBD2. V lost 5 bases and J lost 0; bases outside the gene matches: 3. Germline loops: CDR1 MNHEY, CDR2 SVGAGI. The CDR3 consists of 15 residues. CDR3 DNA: TGTGCCAGCAGTCCCGGGACTACGAACACCGGGGAGCTGTTTTTT. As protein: CASSPGTTNTGELFF.

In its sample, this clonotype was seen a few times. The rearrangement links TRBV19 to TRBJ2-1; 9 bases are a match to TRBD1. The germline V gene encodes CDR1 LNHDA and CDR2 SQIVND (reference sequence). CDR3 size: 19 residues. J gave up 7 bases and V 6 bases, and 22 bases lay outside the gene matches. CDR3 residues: CASSRPEMTGTGKYNEQFF. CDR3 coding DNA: TGTGCCAGTAGCCGACCTGAAATGACCGGGACAGGGAAATATAATGAGCAGTTCTTC.

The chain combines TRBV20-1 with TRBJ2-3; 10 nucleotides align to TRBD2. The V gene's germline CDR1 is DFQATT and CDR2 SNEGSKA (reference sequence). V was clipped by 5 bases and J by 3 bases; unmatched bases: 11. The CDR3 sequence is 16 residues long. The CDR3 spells CSASSYASGSTDTQYF. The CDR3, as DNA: TGCAGTGCTTCCTCCTATGCTAGCGGGAGTACAGATACGCAGTATTTT.

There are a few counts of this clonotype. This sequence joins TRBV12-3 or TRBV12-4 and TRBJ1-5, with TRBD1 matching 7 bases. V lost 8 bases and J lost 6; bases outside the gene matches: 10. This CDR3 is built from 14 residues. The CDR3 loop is CASLRGGGGQPQHF. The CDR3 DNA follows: TGTGCCAGCCTGCGAGGAGGGGGCGGTCAGCCCCAGCATTTT.

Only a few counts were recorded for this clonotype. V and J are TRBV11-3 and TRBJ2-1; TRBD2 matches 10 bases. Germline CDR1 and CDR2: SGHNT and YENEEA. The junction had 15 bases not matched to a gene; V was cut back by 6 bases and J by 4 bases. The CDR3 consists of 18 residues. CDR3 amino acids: CASSQTVGRTSGYNEQFF. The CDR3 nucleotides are TGTGCCAGCAGTCAGACAGTAGGTAGGACTAGCGGTTACAATGAGCAGTTCTTC.

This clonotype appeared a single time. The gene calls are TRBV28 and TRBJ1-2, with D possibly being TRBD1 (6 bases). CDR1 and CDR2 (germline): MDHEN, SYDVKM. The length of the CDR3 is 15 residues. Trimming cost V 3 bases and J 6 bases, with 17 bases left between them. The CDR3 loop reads CASSFPDQGWDGYTF. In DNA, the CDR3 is TGTGCCAGCAGTTTCCCGGACCAGGGGTGGGATGGCTACACCTTC.

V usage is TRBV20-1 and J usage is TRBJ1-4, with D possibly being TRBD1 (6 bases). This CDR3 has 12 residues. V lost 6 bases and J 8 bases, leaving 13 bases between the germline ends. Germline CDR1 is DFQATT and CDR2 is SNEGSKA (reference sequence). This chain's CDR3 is CSAVDRSEKLFF. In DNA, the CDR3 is TGCAGTGCAGTTGACAGGAGCGAAAAACTGTTTTTT.

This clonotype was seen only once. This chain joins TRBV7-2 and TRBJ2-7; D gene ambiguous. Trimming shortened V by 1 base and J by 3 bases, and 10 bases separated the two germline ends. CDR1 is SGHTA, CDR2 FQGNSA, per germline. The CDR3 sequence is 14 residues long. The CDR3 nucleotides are TGTGCCAGCAGCTTAGTAGGATCTAACTACGAGCAGTACGTC. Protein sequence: CASSLVGSNYEQYV.

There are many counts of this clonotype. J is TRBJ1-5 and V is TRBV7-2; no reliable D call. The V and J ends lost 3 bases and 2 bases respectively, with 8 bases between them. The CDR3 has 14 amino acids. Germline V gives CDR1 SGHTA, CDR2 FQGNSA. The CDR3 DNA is TGTGCCAGCAGCTTGCTCGGGGGCAATCAGCCCCAGCATTTT. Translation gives CASSLLGGNQPQHF.

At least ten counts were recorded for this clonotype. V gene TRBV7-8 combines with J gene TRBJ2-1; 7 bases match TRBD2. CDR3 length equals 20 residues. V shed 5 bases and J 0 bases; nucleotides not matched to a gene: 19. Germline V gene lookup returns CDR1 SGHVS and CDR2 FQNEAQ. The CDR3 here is CASSRPGSSGPLSSYNEQFF. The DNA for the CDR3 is TGTGCCAGCAGCCGCCCCGGGAGTAGCGGGCCACTTTCCTCCTACAATGAGCAGTTCTTC.

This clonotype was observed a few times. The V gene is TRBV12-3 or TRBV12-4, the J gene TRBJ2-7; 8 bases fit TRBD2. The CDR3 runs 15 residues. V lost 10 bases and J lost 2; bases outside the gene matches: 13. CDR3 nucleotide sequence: TGTGCCATCCACGACGTAGCGGGAATAACCTACGAGCAGTACGTC. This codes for CAIHDVAGITYEQYV.

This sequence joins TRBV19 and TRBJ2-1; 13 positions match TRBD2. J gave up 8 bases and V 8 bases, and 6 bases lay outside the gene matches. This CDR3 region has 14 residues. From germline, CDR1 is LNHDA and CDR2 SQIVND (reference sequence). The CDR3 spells CASRLAGGDDEQFF. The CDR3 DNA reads TGTGCCAGTCGACTAGCGGGAGGTGATGATGAGCAGTTCTTC.

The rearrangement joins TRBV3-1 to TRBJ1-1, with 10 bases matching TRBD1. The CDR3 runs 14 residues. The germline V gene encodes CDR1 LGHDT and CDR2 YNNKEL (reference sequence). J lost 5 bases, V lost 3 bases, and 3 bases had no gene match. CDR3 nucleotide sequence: TGTGCCAGCAGCCATTGGACAGGGGGGACTGAAGCTTTCTTT. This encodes CASSHWTGGTEAFF.

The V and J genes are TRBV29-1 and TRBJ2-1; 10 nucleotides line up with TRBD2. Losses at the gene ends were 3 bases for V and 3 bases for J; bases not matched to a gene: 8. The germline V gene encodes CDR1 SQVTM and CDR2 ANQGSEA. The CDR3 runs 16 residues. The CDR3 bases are TGCAGCGTTGACCTAGCGGGGGCCTTTCACTACAATGAGCAGTTCTTC. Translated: CSVDLAGAFHYNEQFF.

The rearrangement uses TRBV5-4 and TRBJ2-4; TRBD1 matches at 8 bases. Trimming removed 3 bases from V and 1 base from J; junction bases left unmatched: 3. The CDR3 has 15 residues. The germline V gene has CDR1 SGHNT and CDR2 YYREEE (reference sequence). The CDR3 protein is CASSSTGAAKNIQYF. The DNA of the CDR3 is TGTGCCAGCAGCTCGACAGGGGCGGCCAAAAACATTCAGTACTTC. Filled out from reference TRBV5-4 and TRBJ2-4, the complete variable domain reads ETGVTQSPTHLIKTRGQQVTLRCSSQSGHNTVSWYQQALGQGPQFIFQYYREEENGRGNFPPRFSGLQFPNYSSELNVNALELDDSALYLCASSSTGAAKNIQYFGAGTRLSVL.